This TCR beta chain was found in a study of T cells after yellow fever vaccination. In the study overall: The fractions with low cell numbers were processed using SMART-Seq v4 Ultra Low Input.

Germline CDR1 is SQVTM and CDR2 is ANQGSEA. The CDR3 totals 15 residues. Trimming pared 7 bases from V and 1 base from J, leaving 18 bases between. One entry per CDR3 protein, called by TCRdb with MiXCR from the 5' RACE reads. The sample includes 550,000 or so distinct CDR3 sequences, 15% to 20% of them seen just once. The rearrangement links TRBV29-1 to TRBJ2-3, with D unclear. This receptor was identified in a young man who received the YFV17D yellow fever vaccine. Sequenced material: PBMCs, taken 15 days after the yellow fever booster vaccination. CDR3 in amino acids: CSAVLSYRGTDTQYF. The CDR3 DNA sequence: TGCAGCGCCGTTTTGTCCTACCGGGGCACAGATACGCAGTATTTT.